Shown below are 8 T cell receptor beta chains from a single sample sequenced in a study of T cell responses to AZD1222 COVID-19 vaccine. The repertoire was sequenced with immunoSEQ multiplex PCR; TCRdb's copy has only in-frame clones and lacks some. The sample has about 160,000 clones, around 90% seen once. Sequences were derived from peripheral blood, sampled on day 0 of MenACWY control vaccination. The source of these receptors is an adult in good health.

As concerns this clone: Its ends do not fully match the called genes, so a read error is possible. This chain joins TRBV7-7 and TRBJ2-3, with TRBD2 as a possible D gene (5 bases). The CDR3 totals 15 residues. CDR1 and CDR2 (germline): SSHAT, FNYEAQ (reference sequence). This CDR3 is CASSLESGFTDTQYF. The CDR3 coding sequence is TGTGCTAGCAGCTTAGAGAGCGGTTTCACAGATACGCAGTATTTT.

V and J are TRBV19 and TRBJ1-4, with D uncertain. The V end lost 1 base, the J end lost 8 bases, and 11 bases lay between the germline ends. Germline CDR1 is LNHDA and CDR2 is SQIVND (reference sequence). CDR3 length: 14 amino acids. This CDR3 is CASSIGTGYEKLFF. The CDR3 DNA reads as TGTGCCAGTAGTATAGGGACGGGATACGAAAAACTGTTTTTT.

The chain recombines TRBV3-1 (or the pseudogene TRBV3-2) with TRBJ2-6, with D maybe TRBD2 (6 bases). Trimming cost V 0 bases and J 1 base, with 16 bases left between them. The length of the CDR3 is 19 residues. From germline, CDR1 is LGHDT and CDR2 YNNKEL (reference sequence). Here the CDR3 reads CASSQDGGGSQSGANVLTF. Written as DNA, the CDR3 is TGTGCCAGCAGCCAAGATGGCGGAGGGTCACAATCTGGGGCCAACGTCCTGACTTTC.

V usage is TRBV30 and J usage is TRBJ2-3; a possible D gene is TRBD1 (5 bases). Germline V gives CDR1 GTSNPN, CDR2 SVGIG (reference sequence). V was clipped by 1 base and J by 7 bases, with 15 bases between them. The CDR3 is made up of 14 amino acids. The CDR3 region is CAWSGYTGDYTQYF. In DNA form, the CDR3 reads TGTGCCTGGAGTGGATATACAGGCGATTATACGCAGTATTTT.

This chain links TRBV7-2 with TRBJ2-1; 11 bases are a match to TRBD2. Per the germline V gene, CDR1 is SGHTA and CDR2 is FQGNSA. The CDR3 extends over 19 amino acids. V dropped 3 bases and J dropped 4; count of bases not matched to a gene: 14. DNA for the CDR3: TGTGCCAGCAGCTTCGGACTAGCGGGCCTCCCGAGACGTTACAATGAGCAGTTCTTC. This sequence encodes CASSFGLAGLPRRYNEQFF.

This chain connects TRBV2 to TRBJ2-2; unclear D gene. CDR1 SNHLY and CDR2 FYNNEI come from the germline V gene. This CDR3 contains 12 residues. With 9 bases removed from V and 6 bases from J, the gap between germline ends came to 11 bases. The CDR3 DNA sequence: TGTGCCAGTTCTACCCCCCCCGGGGAGCTGTTTTTT. As protein: CASSTPPGELFF.

The chain couples TRBV13 to TRBJ1-3; D remains unclear. Trimming stripped 6 bases from V and 5 bases from J, with 11 bases between. Germline-derived CDR1 and CDR2 are PRHDT and FYEKMQ (reference sequence). The length of the CDR3 is 13 residues. CDR3 protein: CASRQTRRNTIYF. The DNA for the CDR3 is TGTGCCAGCAGGCAAACACGGAGAAACACCATATATTTT.

The CDR3 sequence is CASSLPGGERGYGYTF. Written as DNA, the CDR3 is TGTGCCAGCAGCTTACCCGGGGGCGAGAGAGGCTATGGCTACACCTTC. This rearrangement joins TRBV13 to TRBJ1-2; D perhaps matches TRBD1 (6 bases). The V and J ends lost 2 bases and 4 bases respectively, with 17 bases between them. CDR3 length: 16 residues. Germline CDR1 reads PRHDT; CDR2 reads FYEKMQ (reference sequence).